Described below is a single TCR beta chain sequence and its context. This sample stems from a study of blood T cell repertoires in COVID-19. Background on the study: Nucleic acid was either cDNA or gDNA, and it came from T cells, B-cell-depleted T cells, or PBMCs.

CDR1 is SEHNR, CDR2 FQNEAQ, per germline (reference sequence). The CDR3 has 17 amino acids. V was clipped by 3 bases and J by 3 bases; unmatched bases: 13. Assay: immunoSEQ multiplex PCR; the TCRdb copy retains only in-frame clones and omits some. The data show approximately 110,000 clones, around 84% seen once. This clonotype was obtained from a man aged 40-49 years with acute or convalescent COVID-19. The sequenced material came from peripheral blood. The rearrangement joins TRBV7-9 to TRBJ1-1, with TRBD1 identical over 7 bases. The CDR3 nucleotides read TGTGCCAGCAGCTTTTACTCCGTCAAAACAGGGGACACTGAAGCTTTCTTT. Amino acids: CASSFYSVKTGDTEAFF.